A selection of T cell receptor beta chains follows, all from one sample in a study of blood T cell repertoires in COVID-19. TCRdb keeps only in-frame clones here, not all; method: immunoSEQ multiplex PCR. The table has over 150,000 clones, roughly 83% seen once. The sample consisted of peripheral blood. These receptors came from a woman aged 80 or over with active or convalescent COVID-19. CDR3s include the opening cysteine and the closing phenylalanine or tryptophan. The D gene is left open where the match is weak.

V gene	D gene	J gene	CDR3 DNA	CDR3 protein
TRBV27	TRBD1	TRBJ1-4	TGTGCCAGCAGACGAAGAGGGACAGTTGATTTTGAAAAACTGTTTTTT	CASRRRGTVDFEKLFF
TRBV9	.	TRBJ1-3	TGTGCCAGCAGCGTAGGAGGGAATGGAAACACCATATATTTT	CASSVGGNGNTIYF
TRBV6-5	.	TRBJ1-5	TGTGCCAGCGTACCAGGTTATAGCAATCAGCCCCAGCATTTT	CASVPGYSNQPQHF
TRBV19	.	TRBJ1-3	TGTGCCAGTAGTCCCAGGCCCTCTGGAAACACCATATATTTT	CASSPRPSGNTIYF
TRBV18	TRBD1	TRBJ1-2	TGTGCCAGCTCACCGAGGACAGGGGGGGATATTGCTGGCTACACCTTC	CASSPRTGGDIAGYTF
TRBV19	TRBD1	TRBJ1-1	TGTGCCAGTAGCCCGGGACAGTACAACTGGGGCACTGAAGCTTTCTTT	CASSPGQYNWGTEAFF
TRBV12-5	TRBD2	TRBJ2-1	TGTGCTAGTGGTTTGGTACTGGGGACTAGGGACTACAATGAGCAGTTCTTC	CASGLVLGTRDYNEQFF
TRBV2	.	TRBJ2-7	TGTGCCAGCACGGTCGGGGGAAGCTCCTACGAGCAGTACTTC	CASTVGGSSYEQYF
TRBV7-9	TRBD1	TRBJ1-2	TGTGCCAGCACCCAACAGGGGGACTATGGCTACACCTTC	CASTQQGDYGYTF
TRBV7-2	.	TRBJ1-2	TGTGCCAGCAGCCGTCTACAGGGTAGTAACTATGGCTACACCTTC	CASSRLQGSNYGYTF
TRBV7-3	TRBD2	TRBJ2-1	TGTGCCAGCAGCCTAGCGGGGGGGCTTGGATCCTACAATGAGCAGTTCTTC	CASSLAGGLGSYNEQFF
TRBV19	TRBD1	TRBJ1-5	TGTGCCAGTAGTCTTTACAGGGGATCGGATCAGCCCCAGCATTTT	CASSLYRGSDQPQHF
TRBV11-2	TRBD1	TRBJ1-5	TGTGCCAGCAGCGAGGGACAGGGGGTGGCTCAGCCCCAGCATTTT	CASSEGQGVAQPQHF
TRBV3-1/TRBV3-2	TRBD1	TRBJ1-4	TGTGCCAGCAGCCCCCTGGGGACAGGGGCGTCTAATGAAAAACTGTTTTTT	CASSPLGTGASNEKLFF
TRBV3-1/TRBV3-2	.	TRBJ1-2	TGTGCCAGCAGCCAAGATACCAGGGGCTATGGCTACACCTTC	CASSQDTRGYGYTF